This TCR beta chain was obtained from a study of cytomegalovirus exposure and HLA in healthy donors. Study summary: Most donors, roughly 82% of 398 genotyped, fell in the Caucasian-associated ancestry cluster.

This clone was seen once. The antigen remains undetermined. Germline V gene lookup returns CDR1 SGDLS and CDR2 YYNGEE. The V and J ends lost 3 bases and 1 base respectively, with 8 bases between them. The CDR3 has 14 amino acids. Overall study findings and caveats: Later genetic work tied a missense DCLRE1C variant to beta-chain V and J trimming. For cytomegalovirus status, the classifier reportedly gave diagnoses with high specificity and sensitivity.

A multiplex PCR was run with 60 Vbeta primers and 13 Jbeta primers. Assay: immunoSEQ multiplex PCR; the TCRdb copy retains only in-frame clones and omits some. The table shows roughly 150,000 clones, with approximately 83% occurring only once. Sequenced sample: PBMCs. This receptor was identified in a male donor in good health and CMV-seronegative. The rearrangement joins TRBV9 to TRBJ1-3; D is ambiguous. For the CDR3, the DNA is TGTGCCAGCAGCGGAGAGTTTTCTGGAAACACCATATATTTT. Its translation: CASSGEFSGNTIYF. The full variable domain, its missing parts supplied by reference TRBV9 and TRBJ1-3, is DSGVTQTPKHLITATGQRVTLRCSPRSGDLSVYWYQQSLDQGLQFLIQYYNGEERAKGNILERFSAQQFPDLHSELNLSSLELGDSALYFCASSGEFSGNTIYFGEGSWLTVV.